What follows is one TCR beta chain and its context. What it binds is unknown. Germline V CDR1 and CDR2: MNHEY, SMNVEV (reference sequence). This CDR3 comprises 15 residues. V trimming: 8 bases; J trimming: 4 bases; junction bases outside the gene matches: 10. The PCR employed 60 Vbeta primers together with 13 Jbeta primers. Using immunoSEQ multiplex PCR, the repertoire was profiled, and TCRdb retains in-frame clones only, with some absent. This table has about 92,000 clones, about 84% appearing once. The sample belongs to a study of cytomegalovirus exposure and HLA in healthy donors. Study findings and constraints: The CMV antigen specificity of a few CMV-associated chains was confirmed through in vitro analysis.

This clonotype originated in a girl aged 2 to 9 in good health and CMV-seropositive. This chain joins TRBV27 and TRBJ1-1; 10 nucleotides agree with TRBD1. The material sequenced was PBMCs. The CDR3 loop is CASGGDRGPFTEAFF. DNA of the CDR3: TGTGCCAGCGGAGGAGACAGGGGGCCGTTCACTGAAGCTTTCTTT.